A single sample gave rise to the 9 T cell receptor beta chains below, sequenced in a study of cytomegalovirus exposure and HLA in healthy donors. PCR primers comprised 60 Vbeta and 13 Jbeta primers. Libraries were prepared by immunoSEQ multiplex PCR; TCRdb keeps only in-frame clonotypes and omits some of them. The sample shows about 160,000 clones, approximately 72% of them seen only once. The sequencing sample was made of PBMCs. The receptors originated from a man between 45 and 60 years old in good health and CMV-seronegative.

This chain joins TRBV5-4 and TRBJ2-5, with TRBD1 matching 10 bases. Looked up from germline, CDR1 is SGHNT and CDR2 is YYREEE (reference sequence). The CDR3 sequence is 17 residues long. Germline trimming cut 0 bases from V and 1 base from J; bases unmatched to any gene: 6. The DNA of the CDR3 is TGTGCCAGCAGCTTGGGGGGGTGGACAGGGGGCCAAGAGACCCAGTACTTC. This sequence encodes CASSLGGWTGGQETQYF.

The table lists this clone with a few counts. The chain joins TRBV4-1 to TRBJ2-5, with 12 bases that match TRBD2. The V segment lost 0 bases and the J segment 5 bases; nucleotides outside the gene matches: 4. This CDR3 contains 16 residues. The germline CDR1 and CDR2 sequences are MGHRA and YSYEKL. The CDR3: CASSQEGGLAGETQYF. The DNA for the CDR3 is TGCGCCAGCAGCCAAGAAGGTGGACTAGCGGGGGAGACCCAGTACTTC.

The genes are TRBV6-1 and TRBJ2-2, with D possibly matching TRBD1 (5 bases). The length of the CDR3 is 14 residues. V gave up 4 bases and J gave up 6 bases, with 12 bases separating them. CDR1 MNHNS and CDR2 SASEGT come from the germline V gene. CDR3 protein: CASSVDRLAGELFF. The CDR3 DNA reads as TGTGCCAGCAGTGTCGACAGATTGGCCGGGGAGCTGTTTTTT.

Note on this clone: The junction shows a germline mismatch at one end, possibly a read error. This rearrangement joins TRBV4-2 to TRBJ2-1, with D tentatively TRBD2 (6 bases). Germline CDR1 reads LGHNA; CDR2 reads YNFKEQ. The CDR3 is 14 amino acids. CDR3: CASSQRDSNNEQFF. The CDR3, as DNA: TGTGCCAGCAGCCAACGGGACTCCAACAATGAGCAGTTCTTC.

This clone was detected only a few times. J is TRBJ1-4 and V is TRBV6-5; 9 nucleotides align to TRBD1. Germline CDR1 and CDR2: MNHEY and SVGAGI. The CDR3 is 15 residues long. The ends lost 5 bases at V and 10 bases at J; junction bases unmatched: 11. The CDR3 coding sequence is TGTGCCAGCAGTGGGGACAGGGCCCCGGTGGGAAAACTGTTTTTT. It is translated as CASSGDRAPVGKLFF.

The rearrangement links TRBV7-2 to TRBJ1-1; maybe TRBD1 (6 bases). CDR3 length equals 17 residues. Germline V gene sequence: CDR1 SGHTA, CDR2 FQGNSA. Between the trimmed V and J ends, which lost 2 bases and 0 bases, there was a span of 16 bases. The DNA of the CDR3 is TGTGCCAGCAGCTTACAGGGGAAGGGGAGATTGAACACTGAAGCTTTCTTT. Translation gives CASSLQGKGRLNTEAFF. The complete variable domain, with remaining parts taken from reference TRBV7-2 and TRBJ1-1, reads GAGVSQSPSNKVTEKGKDVELRCDPISGHTALYWYRQSLGQGLEFLIYFQGNSAPDKSGLPSDRFSAERTGGSVSTLTIQRTQQEDSAVYLCASSLQGKGRLNTEAFFGQGTRLTVV.

The chain joins TRBV6-4 to TRBJ2-1, with 10 bases fitting TRBD2. After removal of 7 bases from V and 9 bases from J, the junction contained 6 bases not matched to a gene. Per germline, CDR1 MRHNA and CDR2 SNTAGT. This CDR3 is built from 13 residues. CDR3 bases: TGTGCCAGCACCGAGCGGGGGGGCGGTGAGCAGTTCTTC. It is translated as CASTERGGGEQFF.

This clone came up a few times. This rearrangement joins TRBV19 to TRBJ1-4; D gene uncertain. There are 14 residues in the CDR3. Trimming removed 10 bases at V and 6 bases at J, with 18 bases between. CDR1 and CDR2 from the germline V gene are LNHDA and SQIVND (reference sequence). In nucleotides, the CDR3 is TGTGCCACTAACGCAAACGGGAGAGATGAAAAACTGTTTTTT. It codes for CATNANGRDEKLFF. The full variable domain, rest sourced from reference TRBV19 and TRBJ1-4, is DGGITQSPKYLFRKEGQNVTLSCEQNLNHDAMYWYRQDPGQGLRLIYYSQIVNDFQKGDIAEGYSVSREKKESFPLTVTSAQKNPTAFYLCATNANGRDEKLFFGSGTQLSVL.

The rearrangement links TRBV5-1 to TRBJ2-1, with TRBD1 as a possible D gene (6 bases). The CDR3 runs to 19 residues. CDR1 and CDR2 from the germline V gene are SGHRS and YFSETQ. Trimming stripped 0 bases from V and 3 bases from J, with 22 bases between. The CDR3 nucleotides read TGCGCCAGCAGCTTGGATCGCCAGGGGAAAAGACTGGTCTACAATGAGCAGTTCTTC. Translated: CASSLDRQGKRLVYNEQFF. The variable domain in full, with the rest retrieved from reference TRBV5-1 and TRBJ2-1, is KAGVTQTPRYLIKTRGQQVTLSCSPISGHRSVSWYQQTPGQGLQFLFEYFSETQRNKGNFPGRFSGRQFSNSRSEMNVSTLELGDSALYLCASSLDRQGKRLVYNEQFFGPGTRLTVL.